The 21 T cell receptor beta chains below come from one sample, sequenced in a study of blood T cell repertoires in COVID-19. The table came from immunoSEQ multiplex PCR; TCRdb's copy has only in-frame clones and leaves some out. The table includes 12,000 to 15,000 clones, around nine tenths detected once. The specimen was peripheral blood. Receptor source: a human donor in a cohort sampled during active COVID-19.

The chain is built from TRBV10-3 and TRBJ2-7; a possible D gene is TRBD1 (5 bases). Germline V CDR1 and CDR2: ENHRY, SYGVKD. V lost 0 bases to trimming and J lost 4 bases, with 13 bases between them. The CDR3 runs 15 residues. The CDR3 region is CAISESELAGYEQYF. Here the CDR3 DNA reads TGTGCCATCAGTGAGTCGGAGTTAGCAGGGTACGAGCAGTACTTC.

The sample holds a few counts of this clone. For the CDR3, the DNA is TGTGCCAGCAGCTTGCAGGTGAACACTGAAGCTTTCTTT. Translating gives CASSLQVNTEAFF. The gene calls are TRBV7-3 and TRBJ1-1; D gene uncertain. CDR1 and CDR2 from the germline V gene are SGHTA and FQGTGA. The CDR3 sequence is 13 residues long. Trimming pared 3 bases from V and 0 bases from J, leaving 5 bases between.

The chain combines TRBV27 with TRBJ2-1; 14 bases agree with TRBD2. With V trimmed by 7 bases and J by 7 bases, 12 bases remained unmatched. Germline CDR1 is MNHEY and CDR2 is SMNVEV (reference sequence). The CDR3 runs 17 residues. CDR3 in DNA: TGTGCCAGCACAAGTAGGGGGACTAGCGGGAGAGGTAATGAGCAGTTCTTC. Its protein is CASTSRGTSGRGNEQFF.

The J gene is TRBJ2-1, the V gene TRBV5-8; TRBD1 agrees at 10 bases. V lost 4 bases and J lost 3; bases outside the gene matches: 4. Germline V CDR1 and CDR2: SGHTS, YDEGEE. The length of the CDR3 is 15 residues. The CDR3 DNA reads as TGTGCCAGCAGCGCAGGACAGGGGGGCTACAATGAGCAGTTCTTC. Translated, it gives CASSAGQGGYNEQFF.

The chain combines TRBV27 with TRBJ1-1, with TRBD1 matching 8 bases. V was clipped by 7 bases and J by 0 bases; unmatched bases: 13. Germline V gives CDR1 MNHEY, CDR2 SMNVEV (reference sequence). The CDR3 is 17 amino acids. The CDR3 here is CASTPLGTGYMNTEAFF. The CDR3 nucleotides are TGTGCCAGCACCCCACTCGGGACAGGCTACATGAACACTGAAGCTTTCTTT.

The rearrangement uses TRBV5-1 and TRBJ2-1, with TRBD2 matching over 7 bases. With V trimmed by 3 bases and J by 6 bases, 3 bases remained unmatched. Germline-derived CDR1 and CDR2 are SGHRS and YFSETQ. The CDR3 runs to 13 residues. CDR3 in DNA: TGCGCCAGCAGCTGGGGCGGGGGCAATGAGCAGTTCTTC. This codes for CASSWGGGNEQFF.

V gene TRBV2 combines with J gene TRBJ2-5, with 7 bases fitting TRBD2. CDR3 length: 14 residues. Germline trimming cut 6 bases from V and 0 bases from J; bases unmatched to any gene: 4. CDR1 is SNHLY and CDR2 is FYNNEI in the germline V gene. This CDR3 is CASSPGTNQETQYF. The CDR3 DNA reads TGTGCCAGCAGCCCCGGGACTAACCAAGAGACCCAGTACTTC.

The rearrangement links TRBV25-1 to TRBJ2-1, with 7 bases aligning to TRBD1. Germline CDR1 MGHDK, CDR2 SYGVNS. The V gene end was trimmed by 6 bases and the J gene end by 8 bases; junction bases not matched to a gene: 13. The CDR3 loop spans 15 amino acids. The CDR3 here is CASRRGQGVSDEQFF. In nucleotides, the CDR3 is TGTGCCAGCAGGAGGGGCCAGGGGGTTAGCGATGAGCAGTTCTTC.

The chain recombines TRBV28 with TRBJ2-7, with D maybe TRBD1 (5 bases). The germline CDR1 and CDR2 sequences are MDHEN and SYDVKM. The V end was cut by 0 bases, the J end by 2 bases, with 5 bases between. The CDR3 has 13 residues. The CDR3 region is CASSLWTAYEQYF. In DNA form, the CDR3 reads TGTGCCAGCAGTTTATGGACAGCCTACGAGCAGTACTTC.

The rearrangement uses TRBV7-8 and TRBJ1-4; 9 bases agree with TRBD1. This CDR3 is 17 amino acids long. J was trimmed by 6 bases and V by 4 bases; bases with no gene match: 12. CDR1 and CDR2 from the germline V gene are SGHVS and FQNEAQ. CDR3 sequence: CASSSHTPGQGDEKLFF. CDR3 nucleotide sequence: TGTGCCAGCAGCTCCCATACACCGGGACAGGGTGATGAAAAACTGTTTTTT.

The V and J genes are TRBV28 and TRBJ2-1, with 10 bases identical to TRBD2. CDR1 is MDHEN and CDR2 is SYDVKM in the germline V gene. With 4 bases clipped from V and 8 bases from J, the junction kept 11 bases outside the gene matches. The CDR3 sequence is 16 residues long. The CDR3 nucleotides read TGTGCCAGCAGTTCCCTCCTAGCGGGAGAGAAGTATGAGCAGTTCTTC. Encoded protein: CASSSLLAGEKYEQFF.

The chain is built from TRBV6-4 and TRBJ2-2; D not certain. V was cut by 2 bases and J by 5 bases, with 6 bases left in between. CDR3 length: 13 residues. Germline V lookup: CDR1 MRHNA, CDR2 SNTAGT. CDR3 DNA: TGTGCCAGCAGTGACGGAGATACCGGGGAGCTGTTTTTT. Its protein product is CASSDGDTGELFF.

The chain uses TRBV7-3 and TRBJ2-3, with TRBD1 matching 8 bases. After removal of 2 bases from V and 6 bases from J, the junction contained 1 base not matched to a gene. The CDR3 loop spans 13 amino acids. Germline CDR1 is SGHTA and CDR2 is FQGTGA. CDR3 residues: CASSLQGADTQYF. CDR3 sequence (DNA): TGTGCCAGCAGCTTACAGGGGGCCGATACGCAGTATTTT.

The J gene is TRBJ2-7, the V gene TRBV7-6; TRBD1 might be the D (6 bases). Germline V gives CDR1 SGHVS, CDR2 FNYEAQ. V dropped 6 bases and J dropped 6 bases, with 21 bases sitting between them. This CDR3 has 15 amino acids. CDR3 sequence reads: CASSQRGNRDREQYF. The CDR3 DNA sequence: TGTGCCAGCAGTCAGAGGGGGAACAGGGATCGCGAGCAGTACTTC.

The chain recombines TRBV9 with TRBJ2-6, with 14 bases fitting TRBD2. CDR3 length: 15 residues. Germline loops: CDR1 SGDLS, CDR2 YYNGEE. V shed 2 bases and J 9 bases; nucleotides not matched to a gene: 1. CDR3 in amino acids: CASSVGLAGGNVLTF. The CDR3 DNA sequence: TGTGCCAGCAGCGTCGGACTAGCGGGAGGCAACGTCCTGACTTTC. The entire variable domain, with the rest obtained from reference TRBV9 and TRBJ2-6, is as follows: DSGVTQTPKHLITATGQRVTLRCSPRSGDLSVYWYQQSLDQGLQFLIQYYNGEERAKGNILERFSAQQFPDLHSELNLSSLELGDSALYFCASSVGLAGGNVLTFGAGSRLTVL.

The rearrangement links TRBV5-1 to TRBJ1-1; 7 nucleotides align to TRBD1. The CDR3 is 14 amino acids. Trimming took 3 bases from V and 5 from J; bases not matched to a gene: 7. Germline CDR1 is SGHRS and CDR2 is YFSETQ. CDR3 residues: CASSSSQGWTEAFF. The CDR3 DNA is TGCGCCAGCAGCTCGTCACAGGGGTGGACTGAAGCTTTCTTT.

The CDR3 coding sequence is TGTGCCAGCAGTTTAAGTACCGGGACTAGCGACTACGAGCAGTACTTC. Protein: CASSLSTGTSDYEQYF. The chain couples TRBV28 to TRBJ2-7; 10 bases align to TRBD2. CDR1 is MDHEN and CDR2 is SYDVKM in the germline V gene. Trimming cost V 2 bases and J 3 bases; bases outside gene matches: 7. The CDR3 sequence is 16 residues long. The full variable domain, completed using reference TRBV28 and TRBJ2-7, is DVKVTQSSRYLVKRTGEKVFLECVQDMDHENMFWYRQDPGLGLRLIYFSYDVKMKEKGDIPEGYSVSREKKERFSLILESASTNQTSMYLCASSLSTGTSDYEQYFGPGTRLTVT.

CDR3 DNA: TGTGCCAGCAGCCCCGGGGTTATTGGCGGGGGGGACCACGAGCAGTACTTC. It translates to CASSPGVIGGGDHEQYF. The rearrangement joins TRBV7-3 to TRBJ2-7; TRBD2 matches at 9 bases. The germline V gene has CDR1 SGHTA and CDR2 FQGTGA. Trimming took 5 bases from V and 5 from J; bases not matched to a gene: 16. The CDR3 is made up of 17 amino acids.

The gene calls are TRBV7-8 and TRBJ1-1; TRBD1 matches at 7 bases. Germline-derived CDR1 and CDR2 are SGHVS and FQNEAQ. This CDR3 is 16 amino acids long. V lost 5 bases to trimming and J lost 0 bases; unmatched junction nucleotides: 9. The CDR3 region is CASSHAGTVMNTEAFF. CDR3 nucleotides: TGTGCCAGCAGCCACGCCGGGACAGTGATGAACACTGAAGCTTTCTTT.

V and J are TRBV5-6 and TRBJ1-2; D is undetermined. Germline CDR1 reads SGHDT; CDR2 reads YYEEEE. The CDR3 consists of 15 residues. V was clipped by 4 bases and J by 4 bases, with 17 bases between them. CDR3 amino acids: CASSPLEGVGYGYTF. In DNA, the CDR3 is TGTGCCAGCAGCCCCCTCGAGGGTGTTGGCTATGGCTACACCTTC.

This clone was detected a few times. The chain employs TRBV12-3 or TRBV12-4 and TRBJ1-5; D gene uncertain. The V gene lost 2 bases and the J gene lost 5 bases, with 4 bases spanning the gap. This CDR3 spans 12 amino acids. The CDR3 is CASSLSDQPQHF. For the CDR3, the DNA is TGTGCCAGCAGTTTATCGGATCAGCCCCAGCATTTT.